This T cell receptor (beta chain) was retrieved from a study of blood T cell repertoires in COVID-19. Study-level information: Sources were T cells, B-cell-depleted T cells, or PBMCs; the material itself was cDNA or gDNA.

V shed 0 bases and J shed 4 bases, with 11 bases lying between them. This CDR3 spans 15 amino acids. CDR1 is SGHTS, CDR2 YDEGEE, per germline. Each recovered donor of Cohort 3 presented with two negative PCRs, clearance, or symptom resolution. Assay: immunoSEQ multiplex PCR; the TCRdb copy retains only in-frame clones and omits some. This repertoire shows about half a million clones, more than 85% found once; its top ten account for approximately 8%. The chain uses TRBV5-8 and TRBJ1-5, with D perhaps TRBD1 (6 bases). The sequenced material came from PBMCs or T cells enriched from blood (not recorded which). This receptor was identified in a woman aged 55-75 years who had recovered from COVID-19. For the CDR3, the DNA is TGTGCCAGCAGCTTGGCCGCTGACAGGAATCAGCCCCAGCATTTT. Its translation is CASSLAADRNQPQHF.